This TCR beta chain was recorded in a study of CD8 T cells in ankylosing spondylitis listed by TCRdb under 2017. Describing the broader study: T cell receptor beta repertoires were profiled in healthy donors and ankylosing spondylitis patients so that disease-linked TCR variants could be found. The full study cohort was made up of approximately 24 ankylosing spondylitis patients and roughly 100 healthy donors. Peripheral blood samples were taken, and synovial fluid was additionally collected from ankylosing spondylitis patients.

At the junction V is shortened by 4 bases and J by 5 bases, with 20 bases in between. The CDR3 measures 15 amino acids from cysteine to phenylalanine. The read is trimmed to its CDR3 DNA, 45 bases read in frame from base 1. CDR1 and CDR2, per the germline V gene (reference sequence), are DFQATT and SNEGSKA. Sequenced using an Illumina HiSeq 2500. TCR beta libraries were prepared by quantitative 5'-RACE with molecular barcodes. In the original analysis: To identify disease-linked TCR variants, a new computational method was used, one built on a probabilistic model of VDJ rearrangement. TCRdb handled the public reads itself, with Q25 trimming in fastp and clone calling in MiXCR, and kept productive beta chains. One record per CDR3 amino acid sequence lists the most common genes and DNA. The V and J calls follow TCRdb's processing rather than the paper's. Recorded for this sample are more than 200,000 distinct CDR3 sequences; roughly a quarter of them occurred a single time. The top ten clonotypes cover roughly 0.67% of the sample.

Overall results and qualifications from the work: Some motif variants had previously been reported in the synovial fluid and blood of reactive arthritis patients, which suggests shared mechanisms of disease initiation. A TCR beta motif made up of several highly homologous amino acid variants appeared to be characteristic of blood from ankylosing spondylitis patients. The disease-linked clones were reported to be significantly enriched in matched synovial fluid samples from ankylosing spondylitis patients. The disease-linked clones had a CD8+ phenotype and were found at relatively low frequencies in peripheral blood.

This clonotype occurred many times. The target of this receptor is not known. No base qualities exist here, and no much larger clone lies one base off it. The V and J segments used are TRBV20-1 and TRBJ1-2; TRBD1 might be the D gene, on 6 matching bases. The sequencing sample was made of blood, either unsorted or a sorted T cell fraction (not recorded which). The origin of this receptor is a male donor with ankylosing spondylitis or in good health (not recorded which). CDR3 loop: CSATGQNIQGYGYTF. In nucleotide form, the sequence is TGCAGTGCTACAGGACAAAATATACAGGGTTATGGCTACACCTTC.